The subject of this entry is one TCR beta chain. The data derive from a study of technical replicates of blood from a few donors. Profiled with immunoSEQ multiplex PCR; TCRdb holds only in-frame clones, not every one. The sample includes around 80,000 clones, roughly 98% of them seen just once. Material for sequencing was T cells isolated from PBMCs. The TCR sequence derives from a human donor in good health.

The CDR3 loop is CASSDLTSGGQEQYF. The CDR3 DNA sequence: TGTGCCAGCAGTGATTTGACTAGCGGGGGACAAGAGCAGTACTTC. The chain couples TRBV2 to TRBJ2-7, with 12 bases identical to TRBD2. Germline values: CDR1 SNHLY, CDR2 FYNNEI. Unmatched junction bases numbered 7, after V lost 3 bases and J lost 7 bases. The CDR3 sequence is 15 residues long.